This section outlines one T cell receptor (beta chain) sequence together with its context. From germline, CDR1 is MNHEY and CDR2 SVGAGI. The trim removed 5 bases at V and 5 bases at J, leaving 8 bases unmatched. This CDR3 region has 14 residues. Ex vivo total memory CD4+ samples were deeply sequenced, detecting one cell in 200,000. Profiled with immunoSEQ multiplex PCR; TCRdb holds only in-frame clones, not every one. This table holds under 35,000 clones, approximately 82% found once. This entry comes from a study of human CD4 T cells and Enterobacteriaceae. Sorting took every CD4+ cell except CD45RA+CCR7+CD95- naive cells, reaching over 95% purity.

The clonotype originates from a human donor in good health. Sequences were obtained from memory CD4+ T cells from blood. The chain carries TRBV6-5 and TRBJ1-1, with 7 bases aligning to TRBD1. For the CDR3, the DNA is TGTGCCAGCAGTAGGGGACAGCTGCGGACTGAAGCTTTCTTT. Its translation is CASSRGQLRTEAFF.